The sequence of this T cell receptor beta chain was determined in a study of cytomegalovirus exposure and HLA in healthy donors. In the PCR, 60 Vbeta and 13 Jbeta primers were used. The protocol was immunoSEQ multiplex PCR, while the TCRdb copy is restricted to in-frame clones and leaves out a portion. Found here are about 140,000 clones, 80% of them singletons; the top ten hold around 1.2%. Germline-derived CDR1 and CDR2 are MNHNY and SVGAGI (reference sequence). Deletions cut 2 bases from V and 4 bases from J, with 12 bases between. The length of the CDR3 is 16 residues. This clonotype was obtained from a male donor in good health and CMV-seropositive. Sample: PBMCs. The chain couples TRBV6-6 to TRBJ2-6; no definite D call. The CDR3 DNA sequence: TGTGCCAGCAGTTACCGAGGAGTTTCAGGGGCCAACGTCCTGACTTTC. It encodes CASSYRGVSGANVLTF.